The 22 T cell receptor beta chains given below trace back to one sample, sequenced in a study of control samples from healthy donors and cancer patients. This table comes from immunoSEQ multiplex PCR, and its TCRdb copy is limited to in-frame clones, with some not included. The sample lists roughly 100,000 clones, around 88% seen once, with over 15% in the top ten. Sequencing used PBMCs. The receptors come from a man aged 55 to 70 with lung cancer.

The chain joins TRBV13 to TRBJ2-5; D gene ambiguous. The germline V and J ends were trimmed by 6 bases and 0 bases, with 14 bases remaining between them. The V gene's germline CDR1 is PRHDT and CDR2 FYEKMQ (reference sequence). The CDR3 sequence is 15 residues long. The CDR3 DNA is TGTGCCAGCAGTTTTTTCAGGAGCAACCAAGAGACCCAGTACTTC. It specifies CASSFFRSNQETQYF.

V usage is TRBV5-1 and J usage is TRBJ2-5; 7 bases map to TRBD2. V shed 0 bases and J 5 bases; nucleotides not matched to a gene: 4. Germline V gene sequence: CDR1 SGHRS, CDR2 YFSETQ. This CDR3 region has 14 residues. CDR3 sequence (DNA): TGCGCCAGCAGCTTGGAGAGCGGGGTCGAGACCCAGTACTTC. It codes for CASSLESGVETQYF.

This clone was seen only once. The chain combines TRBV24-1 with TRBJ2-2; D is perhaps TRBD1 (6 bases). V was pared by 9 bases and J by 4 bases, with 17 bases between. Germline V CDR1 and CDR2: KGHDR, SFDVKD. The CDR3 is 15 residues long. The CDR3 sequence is CATQDGQPSTGELFF. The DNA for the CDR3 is TGTGCCACCCAAGACGGACAGCCGAGCACCGGGGAGCTGTTTTTT.

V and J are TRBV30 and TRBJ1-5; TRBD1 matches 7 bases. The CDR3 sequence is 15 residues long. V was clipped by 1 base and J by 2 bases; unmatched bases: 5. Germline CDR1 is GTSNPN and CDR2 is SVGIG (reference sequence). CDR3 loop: CAWSGQGRGNQPQHF. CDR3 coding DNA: TGTGCCTGGAGTGGACAGGGAAGAGGCAATCAGCCCCAGCATTTT.

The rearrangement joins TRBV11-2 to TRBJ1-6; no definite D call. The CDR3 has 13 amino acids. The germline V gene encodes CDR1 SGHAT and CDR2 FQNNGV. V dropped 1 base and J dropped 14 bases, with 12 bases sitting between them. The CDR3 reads CASSLGPPKALHF. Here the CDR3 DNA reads TGTGCCAGCAGCTTAGGCCCACCCAAGGCCCTCCACTTT.

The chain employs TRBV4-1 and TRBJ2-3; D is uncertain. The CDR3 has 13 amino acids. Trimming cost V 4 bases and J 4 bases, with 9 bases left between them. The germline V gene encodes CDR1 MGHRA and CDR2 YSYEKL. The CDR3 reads CASSLKGPDTQYF. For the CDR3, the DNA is TGCGCCAGCAGCCTGAAAGGCCCAGATACGCAGTATTTT.

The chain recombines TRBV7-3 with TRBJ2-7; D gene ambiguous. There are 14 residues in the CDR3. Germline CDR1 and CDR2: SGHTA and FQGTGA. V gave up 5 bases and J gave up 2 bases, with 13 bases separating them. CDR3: CASSPAQAPYEQYF. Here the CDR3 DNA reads TGTGCCAGCAGCCCTGCCCAGGCCCCCTACGAGCAGTACTTC. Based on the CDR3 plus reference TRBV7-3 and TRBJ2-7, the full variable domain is GAGVSQTPSNKVTEKGKYVELRCDPISGHTALYWYRQSLGQGPEFLIYFQGTGAADDSGLPNDRFFAVRPEGSVSTLKIQRTERGDSAVYLCASSPAQAPYEQYFGPGTRLTVT.

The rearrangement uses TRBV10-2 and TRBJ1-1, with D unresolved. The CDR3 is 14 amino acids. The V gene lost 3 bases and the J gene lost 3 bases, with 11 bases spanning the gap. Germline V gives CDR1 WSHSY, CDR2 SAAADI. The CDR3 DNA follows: TGCGCCAGCAGTGACGAGAAAGGTTACACTGAAGCTTTCTTT. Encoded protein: CASSDEKGYTEAFF.

CDR3 sequence reads: CASSLFAGLAFF. In nucleotides, the CDR3 is TGTGCCAGCAGCTTGTTTGCGGGGTTGGCTTTCTTT. V is TRBV5-4 and J is TRBJ1-1; no firm D call. The CDR3 spans 12 residues. The germline gives CDR1 SGHNT, CDR2 YYREEE (reference sequence). Deletions cut 1 base from V and 11 bases from J, with 12 bases between.

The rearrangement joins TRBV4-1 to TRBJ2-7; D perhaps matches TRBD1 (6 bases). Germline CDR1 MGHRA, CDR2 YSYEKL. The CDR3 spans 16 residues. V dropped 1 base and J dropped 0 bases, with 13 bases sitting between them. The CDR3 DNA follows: TGCGCCAGCAGCCAAGGGGCTCAGACAGGCTCCTACGAGCAGTACTTC. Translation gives CASSQGAQTGSYEQYF.

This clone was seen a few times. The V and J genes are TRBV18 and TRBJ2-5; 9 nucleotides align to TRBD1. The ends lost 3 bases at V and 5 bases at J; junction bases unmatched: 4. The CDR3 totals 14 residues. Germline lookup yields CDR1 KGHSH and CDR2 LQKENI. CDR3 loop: CASSPGTGWETQYF. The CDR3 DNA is TGTGCCAGCTCACCCGGGACAGGGTGGGAGACCCAGTACTTC.

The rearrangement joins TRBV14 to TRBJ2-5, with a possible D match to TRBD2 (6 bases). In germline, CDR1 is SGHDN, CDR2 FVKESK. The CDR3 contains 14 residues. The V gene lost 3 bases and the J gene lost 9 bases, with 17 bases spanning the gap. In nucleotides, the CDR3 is TGTGCCAGCAGCCAGGGGGGACGTTGGACGGCCCAGTACTTC. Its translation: CASSQGGRWTAQYF.

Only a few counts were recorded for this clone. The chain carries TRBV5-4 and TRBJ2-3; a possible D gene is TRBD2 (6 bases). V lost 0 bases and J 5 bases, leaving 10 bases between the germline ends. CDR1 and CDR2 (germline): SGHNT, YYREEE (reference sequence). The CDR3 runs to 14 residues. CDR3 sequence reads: CASSLAGGIDTQYF. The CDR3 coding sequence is TGTGCCAGCAGCTTGGCCGGAGGGATAGATACGCAGTATTTT.

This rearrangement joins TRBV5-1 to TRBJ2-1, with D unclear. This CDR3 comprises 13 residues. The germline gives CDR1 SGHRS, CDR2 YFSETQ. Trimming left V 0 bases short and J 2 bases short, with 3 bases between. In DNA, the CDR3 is TGCGCCAGCAGCTTGGCCACCTACAATGAGCAGTTCTTC. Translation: CASSLATYNEQFF.

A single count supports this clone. The CDR3 spells CASSLQPQGNGNQPQHF. The CDR3 nucleotides read TGTGCCAGCTCACTACAACCACAGGGGAATGGCAATCAGCCCCAGCATTTT. V and J are TRBV18 and TRBJ1-5, with 7 bases fitting TRBD1. CDR3 length: 17 amino acids. The junction had 11 bases not matched to a gene; V was cut back by 4 bases and J by 2 bases. Germline values: CDR1 KGHSH, CDR2 LQKENI.

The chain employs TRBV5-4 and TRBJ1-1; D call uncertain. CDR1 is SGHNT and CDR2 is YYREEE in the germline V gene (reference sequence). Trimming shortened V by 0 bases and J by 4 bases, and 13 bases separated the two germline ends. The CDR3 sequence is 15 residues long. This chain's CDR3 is CASSLGAGPSTEAFF. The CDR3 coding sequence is TGTGCCAGCAGCTTGGGGGCCGGTCCGTCCACTGAAGCTTTCTTT.

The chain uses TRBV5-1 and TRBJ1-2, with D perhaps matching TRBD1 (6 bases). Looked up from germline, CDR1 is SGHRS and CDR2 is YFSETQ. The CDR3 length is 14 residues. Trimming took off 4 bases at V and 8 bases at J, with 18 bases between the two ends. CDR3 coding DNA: TGCGCCAGCAGCACCGGGGAGGTGGGGGGCGGCTACACCTTC. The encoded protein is CASSTGEVGGGYTF. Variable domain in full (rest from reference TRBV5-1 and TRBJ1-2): KAGVTQTPRYLIKTRGQQVTLSCSPISGHRSVSWYQQTPGQGLQFLFEYFSETQRNKGNFPGRFSGRQFSNSRSEMNVSTLELGDSALYLCASSTGEVGGGYTFGSGTRLTVV.

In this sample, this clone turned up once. For the CDR3, the DNA is TGTGCCAGCAGCCCCCGGGAGCGGGGGCCGAACACCGGGGAGCTGTTTTTT. Its translation is CASSPRERGPNTGELFF. The gene calls are TRBV4-2 and TRBJ2-2, with 8 bases aligning to TRBD2. Unmatched junction bases numbered 7, after V lost 4 bases and J lost 0 bases. This CDR3 is built from 17 residues. The V gene's germline CDR1 is LGHNA and CDR2 YNFKEQ.

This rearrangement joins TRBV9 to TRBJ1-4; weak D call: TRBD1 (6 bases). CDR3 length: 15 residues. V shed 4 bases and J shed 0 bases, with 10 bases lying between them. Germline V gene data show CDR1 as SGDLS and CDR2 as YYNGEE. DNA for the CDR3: TGTGCCAGCAGCATTTCAGGGGCAACTAATGAAAAACTGTTTTTT. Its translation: CASSISGATNEKLFF.

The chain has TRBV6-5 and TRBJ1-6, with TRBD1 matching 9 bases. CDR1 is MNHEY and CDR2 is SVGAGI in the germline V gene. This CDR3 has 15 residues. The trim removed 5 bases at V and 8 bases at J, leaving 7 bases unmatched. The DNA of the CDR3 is TGTGCCAGCAGTACCCGGGACAGGGCGGATTCACCCCTCCACTTT. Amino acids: CASSTRDRADSPLHF.

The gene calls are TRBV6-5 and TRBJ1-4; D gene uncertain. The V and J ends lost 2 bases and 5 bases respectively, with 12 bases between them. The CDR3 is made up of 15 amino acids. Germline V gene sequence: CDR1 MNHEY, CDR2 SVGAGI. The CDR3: CASSYGSRANEKLFF. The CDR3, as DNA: TGTGCCAGCAGTTACGGGAGTCGGGCAAATGAAAAACTGTTTTTT.

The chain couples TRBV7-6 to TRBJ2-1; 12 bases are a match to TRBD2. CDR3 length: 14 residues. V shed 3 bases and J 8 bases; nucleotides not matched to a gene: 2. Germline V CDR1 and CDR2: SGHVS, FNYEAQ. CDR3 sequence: CASSFRTSGDEQFF. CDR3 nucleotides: TGTGCCAGCAGCTTCCGGACTAGCGGGGATGAGCAGTTCTTC.